Detailed here is one T cell receptor (beta chain). This sample stems from a study of control samples from healthy donors and cancer patients. The method was immunoSEQ multiplex PCR; TCRdb's version includes in-frame clones alone and lacks a portion of them. The table records roughly 200,000 clones, approximately 95% of them present only once. V lost 7 bases and J lost 6, with 23 bases in between. Germline values: CDR1 MNHEY, CDR2 SMNVEV (reference sequence). The CDR3 runs to 16 residues. Sequencing was done on a sample of blood. The chain links TRBV27 to TRBJ2-3; D may be TRBD2 (6 bases). This TCR derives from a man aged 18 to 35 in good health. CDR3 amino acids: CASTSPGLLKGDTQYF. The CDR3 DNA follows: TGTGCCAGCACCTCTCCGGGACTCCTGAAAGGGGATACGCAGTATTTT.